Each of the 16 T cell receptor beta chains below was sequenced from the same sample in a study of blood T cells in healthy people across ages. The use of a sample-barcoded 5' primer and a J-beta primer mix characterized a second PCR of roughly 7 to 11 cycles. TCRdb recomputed calls from the 5' RACE reads with MiXCR, one row per CDR3 protein. The table shows about 700,000 distinct CDR3 sequences, with about 34% occurring only once. Sequencing was performed on blood. The receptors here all came from a woman aged 80 or over in good health.

This clonotype was counted a few times. With a much larger clone just one base away, this may be a read error. The rearrangement uses TRBV15 and TRBJ2-1; 9 nucleotides line up with TRBD2. The CDR3 runs 16 residues. J was trimmed by 9 bases and V by 2 bases; bases with no gene match: 11. Looked up from germline, CDR1 is LNHNV and CDR2 is YYDKDF (reference sequence). This CDR3 reads CATSRSGLAECREQFF. CDR3 bases: TGTGCCACCAGCAGATCGGGACTAGCAGAATGCCGTGAGCAGTTCTTC.

This clonotype was counted only a few times. A much larger clone differs by one base, so this may be a read error. This sequence joins TRBV12-3 or TRBV12-4 and TRBJ2-5; no clear D gene. The length of the CDR3 is 13 residues. The germline V and J ends were trimmed by 4 bases and 11 bases, with 17 bases remaining between them. In DNA form, the CDR3 reads TGTGCCAGCAGTTGGCTTGGATTCAATGAGCAGTACTTC. It codes for CASSWLGFNEQYF.

This clonotype was recorded at least ten times. The chain recombines TRBV27 with TRBJ2-5, with D tentatively TRBD1 or TRBD2 (5 bases each). The CDR3 runs 15 residues. Deletions cut 6 bases from V and 0 bases from J, with 14 bases between. The V gene's germline CDR1 is MNHEY and CDR2 SMNVEV (reference sequence). CDR3 in amino acids: CASRQKQDYQETQYF. CDR3 sequence (DNA): TGTGCCAGCAGGCAGAAACAGGACTACCAAGAGACCCAGTACTTC.

This clonotype was counted at least ten times. V is TRBV5-5 and J is TRBJ2-3; possible D gene TRBD2, 6 bases. Germline CDR1 SGHKS, CDR2 YYEKEE (reference sequence). V lost 2 bases to trimming and J lost 2 bases, with 18 bases between them. This CDR3 comprises 17 residues. The CDR3 DNA sequence: TGTGCCAGCAGCTTAGGGACTGGATCCTGGATCACAGATACGCAGTATTTT. Residues: CASSLGTGSWITDTQYF.

This clonotype was seen more than once but under ten times. The V gene is TRBV20-1, the J gene TRBJ1-1; D is unresolved. From germline, CDR1 is DFQATT and CDR2 SNEGSKA (reference sequence). The ends were cut back, 6 bases at V and 5 bases at J, with 13 bases in the middle. This CDR3 has 12 residues. In DNA form, the CDR3 reads TGCAGTGCCACCCCTCTCAGGACTGAAGCTTTCTTT. This translates into CSATPLRTEAFF.

V is TRBV20-1 and J is TRBJ1-1; TRBD1 aligns across 9 bases. Germline V gives CDR1 DFQATT, CDR2 SNEGSKA (reference sequence). The length of the CDR3 is 14 residues. V was pared by 5 bases and J by 4 bases, with 8 bases of the junction left unmatched. CDR3 loop: CSAGNRGLATEAFF. CDR3 coding DNA: TGCAGTGCTGGGAACAGGGGGCTGGCCACTGAAGCTTTCTTT.

This clonotype was seen only a few times. The chain is built from TRBV7-9 and TRBJ2-5; TRBD2 agrees at 10 bases. Germline values: CDR1 SEHNR, CDR2 FQNEAQ (reference sequence). V shed 5 bases, J shed 5 bases, and the junction held 11 bases outside the gene matches. The CDR3 is made up of 16 amino acids. DNA for the CDR3: TGTGCCAGCAGCGGACGGGGAGCGGGGGGGCGGGAGACCCAGTACTTC. The encoded protein is CASSGRGAGGRETQYF.

This clonotype has just a few counts. The rearrangement links TRBV20-1 to TRBJ1-1; no definite D call. There are 15 residues in the CDR3. CDR1 is DFQATT, CDR2 SNEGSKA, per germline (reference sequence). With 5 bases removed from V and 2 bases from J, the gap between germline ends came to 18 bases. CDR3 loop: CSAEKVFGGNTEAFF. In nucleotides, the CDR3 is TGCAGTGCTGAGAAGGTTTTTGGAGGTAACACTGAAGCTTTCTTT.

The chain recombines TRBV12-3 or TRBV12-4 with TRBJ2-3; no reliable D call. This CDR3 is 14 amino acids long. V shed 1 base and J shed 15 bases, with 20 bases lying between them. CDR3 residues: CASSLGVRTDTEYF. The CDR3 nucleotides read TGTGCCAGCAGTTTAGGAGTGCGAACAGATACGGAATATTTT.

This clonotype occurred a few times. Since a much larger clone is just one base distant, this may be a read error. The chain combines TRBV20-1 with TRBJ1-2; D perhaps matches TRBD1 (6 bases). V was pared by 1 base and J by 6 bases, with 15 bases between. Germline CDR1 reads DFQATT; CDR2 reads SNEGSKA (reference sequence). This CDR3 is 14 amino acids long. The DNA of the CDR3 is TGCAGTGCTAGAGGGGGGGGGCGGTGGAATGGCTACACCTTC. Residues: CSARGGGRWNGYTF.

Ten or more counts support this clonotype. V usage is TRBV6-2 or TRBV6-3 and J usage is TRBJ2-4; D remains ambiguous. CDR3 length: 22 residues. Trimming stripped 2 bases from V and 1 base from J, with 30 bases between. Germline V gene data show CDR1 as MNHEY and CDR2 as SVGEGT. The CDR3 DNA reads TGTGCCAGCAGTTACCCCAGTCAACGACACCTAGAACCAGGTGGGGCCAAAAACATTCAGTACTTC. It translates to CASSYPSQRHLEPGGAKNIQYF.

This clonotype was recorded many times. The rearrangement uses TRBV20-1 and TRBJ1-6; a weak D match, TRBD1 (6 bases). The CDR3 sequence is 15 residues long. V was clipped by 8 bases and J by 6 bases, with 20 bases between them. Germline CDR1 and CDR2: DFQATT and SNEGSKA (reference sequence). CDR3 DNA sequence: TGCAGTTCAAGTCCGACAGGCCACCCTAATTCACCCCTCCACTTT. The encoded protein is CSSSPTGHPNSPLHF.

This clonotype was counted a few times. This chain connects TRBV7-2 to TRBJ1-5; D unclear. The CDR3 totals 15 residues. V lost 0 bases to trimming and J lost 4 bases, with 10 bases between them. The germline CDR1 and CDR2 sequences are SGHTA and FQGNSA. Written as DNA, the CDR3 is TGTGCCAGCAGCTTAGCCGGCGGAATTAATCAGCCCCAGCATTTT. Amino acids: CASSLAGGINQPQHF.

This clonotype has ten or more counts. The chain has TRBV27 and TRBJ2-5; 16 bases align to TRBD2. The CDR3 is 17 amino acids. Germline CDR1 and CDR2: MNHEY and SMNVEV (reference sequence). The V gene end was trimmed by 6 bases and the J gene end by 5 bases; junction bases not matched to a gene: 9. In DNA, the CDR3 is TGTGCCAGCAGCCTGGGGACTAGCGGGGGGGCCCGGGAGACCCAGTACTTC. It translates to CASSLGTSGGARETQYF.

This clonotype has ten or more counts. The rearrangement joins TRBV3-1 to TRBJ2-5, with a possible D match to TRBD2 (7 bases). Germline CDR1 and CDR2: LGHDT and YNNKEL (reference sequence). This CDR3 region has 14 residues. The ends were cut back, 9 bases at V and 1 base at J, with 15 bases in the middle. CDR3 sequence (DNA): TGTGCCAGTGTACCGCGGGGGCTCCAAGAGACCCAGTACTTC. This sequence encodes CASVPRGLQETQYF.

V and J are TRBV20-1 and TRBJ2-7; possible D gene TRBD1, 5 bases. V lost 6 bases to trimming and J lost 3 bases, with 15 bases between them. Germline CDR1 and CDR2: DFQATT and SNEGSKA (reference sequence). The CDR3 has 13 residues. CDR3 in amino acids: CSAVMTVLYEQYF. DNA for the CDR3: TGCAGTGCAGTGATGACAGTACTCTACGAGCAGTACTTC.